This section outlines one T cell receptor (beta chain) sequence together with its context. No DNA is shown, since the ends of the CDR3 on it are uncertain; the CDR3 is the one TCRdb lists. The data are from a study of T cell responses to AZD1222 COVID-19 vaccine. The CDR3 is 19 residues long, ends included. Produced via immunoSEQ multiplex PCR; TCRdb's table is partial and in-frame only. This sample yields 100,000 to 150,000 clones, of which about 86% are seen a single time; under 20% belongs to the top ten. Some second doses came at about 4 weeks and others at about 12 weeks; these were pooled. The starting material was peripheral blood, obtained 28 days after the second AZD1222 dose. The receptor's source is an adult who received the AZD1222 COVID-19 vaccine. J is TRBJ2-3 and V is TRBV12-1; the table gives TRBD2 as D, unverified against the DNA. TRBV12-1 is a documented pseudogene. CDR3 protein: CASSFPRLAGYRCTDTQYF.